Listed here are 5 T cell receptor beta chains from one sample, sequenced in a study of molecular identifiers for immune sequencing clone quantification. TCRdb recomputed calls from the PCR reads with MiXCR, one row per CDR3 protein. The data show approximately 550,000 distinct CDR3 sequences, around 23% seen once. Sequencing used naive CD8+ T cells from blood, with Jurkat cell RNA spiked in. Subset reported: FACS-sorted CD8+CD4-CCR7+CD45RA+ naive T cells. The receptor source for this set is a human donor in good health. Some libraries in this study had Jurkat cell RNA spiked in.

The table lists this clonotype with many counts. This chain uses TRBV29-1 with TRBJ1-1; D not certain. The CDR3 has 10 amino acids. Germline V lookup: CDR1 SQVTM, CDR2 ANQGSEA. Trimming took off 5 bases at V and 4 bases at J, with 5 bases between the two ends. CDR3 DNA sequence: TGCAGCGTTCGGGTCACTGAAGCTTTCTTT. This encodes CSVRVTEAFF.

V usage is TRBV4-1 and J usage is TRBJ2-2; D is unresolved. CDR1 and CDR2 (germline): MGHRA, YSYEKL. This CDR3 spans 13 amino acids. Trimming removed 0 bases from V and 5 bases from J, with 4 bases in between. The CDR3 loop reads CASSQDGTGELFF. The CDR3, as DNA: TGCGCCAGCAGCCAAGATGGTACCGGGGAGCTGTTTTTT.

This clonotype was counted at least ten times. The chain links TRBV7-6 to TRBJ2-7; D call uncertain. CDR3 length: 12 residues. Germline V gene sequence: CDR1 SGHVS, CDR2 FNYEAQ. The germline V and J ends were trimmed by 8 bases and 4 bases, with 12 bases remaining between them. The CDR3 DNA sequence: TGTGCCAGCGGCCGGGCCGCGTACGAGCAGTACTTC. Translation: CASGRAAYEQYF.

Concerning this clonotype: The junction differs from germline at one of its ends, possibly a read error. CDR3 sequence reads: CTSSLYSGLPEAFF. CDR3 in DNA: TGTACCAGCAGTTTATATTCGGGATTGCCTGAAGCTTTCTTT. The chain recombines TRBV27 with TRBJ1-1; D is ambiguous. CDR1 and CDR2 (germline): MNHEY, SMNVEV (reference sequence). The CDR3 totals 14 residues.

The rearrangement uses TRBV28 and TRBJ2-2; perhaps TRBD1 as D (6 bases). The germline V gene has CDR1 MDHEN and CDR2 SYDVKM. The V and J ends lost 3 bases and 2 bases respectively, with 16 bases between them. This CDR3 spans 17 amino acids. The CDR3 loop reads CASSFPERQVNTGELFF. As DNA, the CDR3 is TGTGCCAGCAGTTTCCCTGAGAGACAGGTTAACACCGGGGAGCTGTTTTTT.